This record looks at one T cell receptor (beta chain) sequence and its context. Its antigen is still unknown. V lost 6 bases to trimming and J lost 0 bases, with 14 bases between them. The germline gives CDR1 MNHEY, CDR2 SVGAGI. The length of the CDR3 is 15 residues. The sample is drawn from a study of shared clonotypes between healthy human individuals. Method: immunoSEQ multiplex PCR; TCRdb's copy keeps in-frame clones and lacks some. The sample comprises about 2.4 million clones, over 85% of which are singletons, and roughly 0.36% rests with the top ten. General study findings and limits: When naive CD4 clonotypes were compared across a handful of donors, about 4.9% were shared. When compared with the clonotypes that were shared by all four sorted-subset donors, the non-shared clonotypes turned out to have lower generation probabilities.

This chain joins TRBV6-5 and TRBJ1-2; D is unresolved. This clonotype was sampled from a man younger than 35 in good health. Some clones in this sample may be carry-over from other donors' samples. The sequenced sample consisted of naive CD4+ T cells from PBMCs. Subset in this sample: CD45RA+ positively selected. CDR3 region: CASSPVPGSNYGYTF. In nucleotides, the CDR3 is TGTGCCAGCAGCCCCGTTCCCGGGTCTAACTATGGCTACACCTTC.